This entry lists 30 T cell receptor beta chains sequenced from one sample in a study of T-cell reconstitution after alpha-beta-depleted transplantation in children. Unique molecular identifiers were incorporated into the prepared TCRbeta library. A single record per CDR3 protein comes from TCRdb applying MiXCR to the PCR reads. The sample has 700,000 or so distinct CDR3 sequences; around 12% are singletons. This sample comprised PBMCs, obtained before TCRalphabeta/CD19-depleted stem cell transplant. The receptors were gathered from a girl aged 2 to 9 with congenital amegakaryocytic thrombocytopenia, due to receive a stem cell transplant.

This clonotype was counted ten times or more. The V and J genes are TRBV6-1 and TRBJ2-7; D unresolved. V lost 6 bases to trimming and J lost 3 bases, with 6 bases between them. CDR1 is MNHNS, CDR2 SASEGT, per germline. This CDR3 has 11 amino acids. Written as DNA, the CDR3 is TGTGCCAGCAGGCTAGTCTACGAGCAGTACTTC. Its translation is CASRLVYEQYF.

This sequence joins TRBV2 and TRBJ2-5; D ambiguous. CDR3 length equals 13 residues. Between the trimmed V and J ends, which lost 2 bases and 5 bases, there was a span of 9 bases. Germline V gene sequence: CDR1 SNHLY, CDR2 FYNNEI. CDR3 nucleotides: TGTGCCAGCAGTGAAAGGCAAGGGGAGACCCAGTACTTC. Translating it yields CASSERQGETQYF. Supplemented by reference TRBV2 and TRBJ2-5, the full variable domain reads EPEVTQTPSHQVTQMGQEVILRCVPISNHLYFYWYRQILGQKVEFLVSFYNNEISEKSEIFDDQFSVERPDGSNFTLKIRSTKLEDSAMYFCASSERQGETQYFGPGTRLLVL.

The rearrangement joins TRBV6-2 or TRBV6-3 to TRBJ2-1; D unclear. The germline CDR1 and CDR2 sequences are MNHEY and SVGEGT. The CDR3 is 14 amino acids. V was pared by 0 bases and J by 3 bases, with 6 bases between. CDR3 protein: CASSYSRVYNEQFF. As DNA, the CDR3 is TGTGCCAGCAGTTACTCGAGAGTCTACAATGAGCAGTTCTTC.

This clonotype was observed at least ten times. The chain combines TRBV7-8 with TRBJ2-1; TRBD2 is a possible D gene (6 bases). This CDR3 region has 16 residues. Trimming pared 3 bases from V and 0 bases from J, leaving 12 bases between. Germline CDR1 is SGHVS and CDR2 is FQNEAQ. CDR3 sequence: CASSFPRESSYNEQFF. Written as DNA, the CDR3 is TGTGCCAGCAGCTTTCCCCGGGAGAGCTCCTACAATGAGCAGTTCTTC. Looking up the rest from reference TRBV7-8 and TRBJ2-1 gives the full variable domain: GAGVSQSPRYKVAKRGQDVALRCDPISGHVSLFWYQQALGQGPEFLTYFQNEAQLDKSGLPSDRFFAERPEGSVSTLKIQRTQQEDSAVYLCASSFPRESSYNEQFFGPGTRLTVL.

This clonotype was seen at least ten times. J is TRBJ2-2 and V is TRBV20-1; D not certain. CDR3 length: 11 residues. Germline V gives CDR1 DFQATT, CDR2 SNEGSKA (reference sequence). With 6 bases removed from V and 7 bases from J, the gap between germline ends came to 9 bases. CDR3 sequence reads: CSAGRVGELFF. The CDR3 bases are TGCAGTGCAGGGCGCGTCGGGGAGCTGTTTTTT.

V gene TRBV3-1 combines with J gene TRBJ2-1, with 12 bases lining up with TRBD2. V gave up 0 bases and J gave up 7 bases; unmatched junction bases: 4. The CDR3 length is 16 residues. Germline CDR1 and CDR2: LGHDT and YNNKEL (reference sequence). The CDR3 DNA sequence: TGTGCCAGCAGCCAAGATCCCGGGACTAGCGGGAATGAGCAGTTCTTC. Its translation: CASSQDPGTSGNEQFF.

This clonotype was recorded at least ten times. This chain links TRBV7-9 with TRBJ2-3, with 11 bases that match TRBD1. The CDR3 contains 13 residues. The V segment lost 8 bases and the J segment 5 bases; nucleotides outside the gene matches: 3. CDR1 SEHNR and CDR2 FQNEAQ come from the germline V gene (reference sequence). CDR3 protein: CASRTGGIDTQYF. CDR3 nucleotides: TGTGCCAGCCGGACAGGGGGCATAGATACGCAGTATTTT.

The chain couples TRBV7-9 to TRBJ1-4; unclear D gene. Trimming removed 5 bases at V and 0 bases at J, with 7 bases between. The germline V gene encodes CDR1 SEHNR and CDR2 FQNEAQ (reference sequence). The CDR3 has 14 amino acids. CDR3 nucleotide sequence: TGTGCCAGCAGCCACGGTGCAACTAATGAAAAACTGTTTTTT. This encodes CASSHGATNEKLFF.

This clonotype was picked up a small number of times. This chain uses TRBV11-2 with TRBJ2-3; 9 nucleotides align to TRBD2. CDR1 and CDR2 (germline): SGHAT, FQNNGV. V trimming: 1 base; J trimming: 5 bases; junction bases outside the gene matches: 7. There are 16 residues in the CDR3. DNA of the CDR3: TGTGCCAGCAGCTTAGCAGGCGGGAGGGCCCAAGATACGCAGTATTTT. It translates to CASSLAGGRAQDTQYF.

The sample holds many counts of this clonotype. This sequence joins TRBV28 and TRBJ2-7; weak D call: TRBD2 (6 bases). The CDR3 is made up of 15 amino acids. Germline lookup yields CDR1 MDHEN and CDR2 SYDVKM. The V end lost 4 bases, the J end lost 3 bases, and 16 bases lay between the germline ends. The CDR3 loop reads CASSSYGTPGYEQYF. The CDR3 region has the DNA TGTGCCAGCAGTTCCTACGGGACTCCCGGCTACGAGCAGTACTTC. The entire variable domain, with the rest obtained from reference TRBV28 and TRBJ2-7, is as follows: DVKVTQSSRYLVKRTGEKVFLECVQDMDHENMFWYRQDPGLGLRLIYFSYDVKMKEKGDIPEGYSVSREKKERFSLILESASTNQTSMYLCASSSYGTPGYEQYFGPGTRLTVT.

This clonotype was recorded at least ten times. The V call is TRBV27, the J call TRBJ2-1; D not resolved. The germline CDR1 and CDR2 sequences are MNHEY and SMNVEV (reference sequence). The CDR3 has 13 residues. The V and J ends lost 3 bases and 7 bases respectively, with 10 bases between them. This CDR3 reads CASSLESRNEQFF. For the CDR3, the DNA is TGTGCCAGCAGTTTGGAGTCTCGGAATGAGCAGTTCTTC.

This clonotype was detected ten times or more. This chain joins TRBV20-1 and TRBJ2-7; D perhaps matches TRBD2 (6 bases). V lost 6 bases and J lost 3, with 15 bases in between. Germline-derived CDR1 and CDR2 are DFQATT and SNEGSKA (reference sequence). This CDR3 has 13 amino acids. Here the CDR3 DNA reads TGCAGTGCCCTTGGAGGGGCCGACTACGAGCAGTACTTC. It is translated as CSALGGADYEQYF.

This clonotype was counted between two and nine times. V is TRBV5-1 and J is TRBJ2-3; 7 bases align to TRBD2. CDR3 length equals 12 residues. The V and J ends lost 4 bases and 10 bases, in that order; junction bases with no gene match: 6. Per germline, CDR1 SGHRS and CDR2 YFSETQ. CDR3 loop: CASSPSGGAQYF. As DNA, the CDR3 is TGCGCCAGCAGCCCCTCTGGGGGGGCGCAGTATTTT.

As to this clonotype: A clone one base away is much larger, so this may be a read error. The chain employs TRBV20-1 and TRBJ2-7, with TRBD2 identical over 12 bases. This CDR3 is 15 amino acids long. CDR1 is DFQATT, CDR2 SNEGSKA, per germline (reference sequence). The trim removed 1 base at V and 4 bases at J, leaving 5 bases unmatched. CDR3 in DNA: TGCAGTGCTAGAGTCGGGACTAGCGGGTTTTACGAGCAGTACTTC. Translating it yields CSARVGTSGFYEQYF.

The chain joins TRBV5-1 to TRBJ2-5; D is unclear. The CDR3 loop spans 14 amino acids. Germline V lookup: CDR1 SGHRS, CDR2 YFSETQ. Trimming stripped 1 base from V and 4 bases from J, with 11 bases between. The CDR3 sequence is CASSLLGVGETQYF. In DNA, the CDR3 is TGCGCCAGCAGCTTGCTGGGTGTCGGAGAGACCCAGTACTTC.

The chain combines TRBV15 with TRBJ2-1, with D hard to call. Trimming took 9 bases from V and 7 from J, leaving 16 bases between them. This CDR3 has 13 residues. The germline V gene encodes CDR1 LNHNV and CDR2 YYDKDF (reference sequence). CDR3 sequence: CATGWASGNEQFF. The DNA for the CDR3 is TGTGCCACTGGGTGGGCAAGTGGGAATGAGCAGTTCTTC. The variable domain in full, with the rest retrieved from reference TRBV15 and TRBJ2-1, is DAMVIQNPRYQVTQFGKPVTLSCSQTLNHNVMYWYQQKSSQAPKLLFHYYDKDFNNEADTPDNFQSRRPNTSFCFLDIRSPGLGDTAMYLCATGWASGNEQFFGPGTRLTVL.

This clonotype has only a few counts. This chain links TRBV20-1 with TRBJ2-1, with D unclear. CDR1 and CDR2 (germline): DFQATT, SNEGSKA (reference sequence). The V end was cut by 2 bases, the J end by 7 bases, with 12 bases between. The CDR3 consists of 13 residues. This CDR3 reads CSARRPAGNEQFF. The CDR3 region has the DNA TGCAGTGCTAGAAGGCCCGCTGGTAATGAGCAGTTCTTC.

This clonotype was seen repeatedly, ten times or more. The chain employs TRBV7-9 and TRBJ1-2; 7 bases agree with TRBD1. Germline-derived CDR1 and CDR2 are SEHNR and FQNEAQ (reference sequence). CDR3 length: 13 amino acids. V was clipped by 11 bases and J by 2 bases; unmatched bases: 8. CDR3 in DNA: TGTGCCGGAGACTCGACAGGGAACTATGGCTACACCTTC. Its translation: CAGDSTGNYGYTF.

The rearrangement uses TRBV12-3 or TRBV12-4 and TRBJ1-5; 7 bases are shared with TRBD1. V trimming: 6 bases; J trimming: 0 bases; junction bases outside the gene matches: 8. CDR3 length: 16 residues. The chain's CDR3 is CASSSVGQASNQPQHF. The CDR3 nucleotides read TGTGCCAGCAGCTCCGTCGGACAGGCTAGCAATCAGCCCCAGCATTTT.

This clonotype came up many times. This rearrangement joins TRBV28 to TRBJ2-1, with D perhaps matching TRBD2 (6 bases). CDR3 length: 15 residues. The V gene lost 1 base and the J gene lost 4 bases, with 11 bases spanning the gap. Germline V lookup: CDR1 MDHEN, CDR2 SYDVKM. CDR3 protein: CASSLSELAYNEQFF. Written as DNA, the CDR3 is TGTGCCAGCAGTTTATCGGAGCTAGCGTACAATGAGCAGTTCTTC.

This chain joins TRBV28 and TRBJ2-6; a weak D match, TRBD1 (7 bases). This CDR3 is built from 18 residues. Per germline, CDR1 MDHEN and CDR2 SYDVKM. V dropped 3 bases and J dropped 0 bases, with 15 bases sitting between them. The CDR3 nucleotides read TGTGCCAGCAGTTTCCGGAGACAGGGACTCTCTGGGGCCAACGTCCTGACTTTC. Protein product: CASSFRRQGLSGANVLTF.

In its sample, this clonotype was seen a few times. V and J are TRBV27 and TRBJ2-1; D gene ambiguous. The V and J ends lost 5 bases and 0 bases respectively, with 11 bases between them. The CDR3 is made up of 15 amino acids. Germline CDR1 is MNHEY and CDR2 is SMNVEV (reference sequence). For the CDR3, the DNA is TGTGCCAGCAGTGACGGTATTAGCTCCTACAATGAGCAGTTCTTC. Encoded protein: CASSDGISSYNEQFF.

This clonotype was observed many times. The chain is built from TRBV11-3 and TRBJ2-2, with a weak D call TRBD2 (5 bases). Germline CDR1 reads SGHNT; CDR2 reads YENEEA. Deletions cut 3 bases from V and 3 bases from J, with 8 bases between. CDR3 length: 14 residues. The CDR3 region is CASSFSGDTGELFF. In DNA, the CDR3 is TGTGCCAGCAGCTTTTCCGGGGACACCGGGGAGCTGTTTTTT.

V and J are TRBV19 and TRBJ2-5; D is perhaps TRBD2 (6 bases). The CDR3 is 14 amino acids. V shed 8 bases and J shed 5 bases, with 18 bases lying between them. In germline, CDR1 is LNHDA, CDR2 SQIVND (reference sequence). The CDR3 here is CASSLWGVGETQYF. The DNA of the CDR3 is TGTGCCAGTTCCTTATGGGGGGTCGGGGAGACCCAGTACTTC. The whole variable domain, remainder taken from reference TRBV19 and TRBJ2-5, is DGGITQSPKYLFRKEGQNVTLSCEQNLNHDAMYWYRQDPGQGLRLIYYSQIVNDFQKGDIAEGYSVSREKKESFPLTVTSAQKNPTAFYLCASSLWGVGETQYFGPGTRLLVL.

This clonotype was detected ten times or more. This rearrangement joins TRBV4-1 to TRBJ1-3; perhaps TRBD1 as D (5 bases). CDR1 MGHRA and CDR2 YSYEKL come from the germline V gene. Trimming took 0 bases from V and 0 from J, leaving 24 bases between them. This CDR3 comprises 21 residues. CDR3 DNA: TGCGCCAGCAGCCAAGACCCTCCAGGGCTGCCCACAAAGAGCTCTGGAAACACCATATATTTT. It encodes CASSQDPPGLPTKSSGNTIYF.

The chain joins TRBV11-2 to TRBJ2-5, with 9 bases aligning to TRBD2. In germline, CDR1 is SGHAT, CDR2 FQNNGV. This CDR3 contains 14 residues. V trimming: 5 bases; J trimming: 5 bases; junction bases outside the gene matches: 6. The CDR3 DNA reads as TGTGCCAGCAGCGGACTAGCGCCACCCGAGACCCAGTACTTC. Translation: CASSGLAPPETQYF.

This clonotype was picked up many times. The CDR3 is CASRKSLGNTGELFF. For the CDR3, the DNA is TGTGCCAGCAGGAAAAGCTTGGGTAACACCGGGGAGCTGTTTTTT. This sequence joins TRBV7-6 and TRBJ2-2; D not resolved. The V gene lost 6 bases and the J gene lost 2 bases, with 13 bases spanning the gap. The CDR3 contains 15 residues. Germline V gene data show CDR1 as SGHVS and CDR2 as FNYEAQ.

At least ten counts were recorded for this clonotype. This chain joins TRBV12-3 or TRBV12-4 and TRBJ2-7; 9 nucleotides agree with TRBD2. V lost 4 bases to trimming and J lost 0 bases; unmatched junction nucleotides: 4. CDR3 length: 15 amino acids. The CDR3 spells CASSWTSETSYEQYF. The CDR3 nucleotides read TGTGCCAGCAGTTGGACTAGCGAAACCTCCTACGAGCAGTACTTC.

The V gene is TRBV7-2, the J gene TRBJ1-5; 9 bases match TRBD1. J was trimmed by 4 bases and V by 3 bases; bases with no gene match: 4. Germline values: CDR1 SGHTA, CDR2 FQGNSA. This CDR3 is built from 15 residues. The CDR3 DNA is TGTGCCAGCAGCTTCACCGGGACAGGGAATCAGCCCCAGCATTTT. Amino acid sequence: CASSFTGTGNQPQHF.

In its sample, this clonotype was seen many times. This rearrangement joins TRBV5-6 to TRBJ2-1; no reliable D call. From germline, CDR1 is SGHDT and CDR2 YYEEEE. This CDR3 is built from 11 residues. With 8 bases removed from V and 3 bases from J, the gap between germline ends came to 6 bases. Here the CDR3 reads CASNLYNEQFF. CDR3 coding DNA: TGTGCCAGTAACCTCTACAATGAGCAGTTCTTC. The full variable domain, rest sourced from reference TRBV5-6 and TRBJ2-1, is DAGVTQSPTHLIKTRGQQVTLRCSPKSGHDTVSWYQQALGQGPQFIFQYYEEEERQRGNFPDRFSGHQFPNYSSELNVNALLLGDSALYLCASNLYNEQFFGPGTRLTVL.